One and the same sample provided the 19 T cell receptor beta chains below, sequenced in a study of blood T cells in healthy people across ages. Then a second PCR, running roughly 7 to 11 cycles, was carried out with a sample-barcoded 5' primer and a J-beta primer mix. TCRdb itself ran the 5' RACE reads through MiXCR, one entry per CDR3 protein. The data hold about 1,400,000 distinct CDR3 sequences, with around 42% observed a single time. Input material: blood. The receptors here all came from a woman between 18 and 30 years old in good health.

This chain uses TRBV6-5 with TRBJ1-1, with 7 bases lining up with TRBD1. The CDR3 sequence is 15 residues long. V gave up 0 bases and J gave up 8 bases; unmatched junction bases: 9. Germline V gene data show CDR1 as MNHEY and CDR2 as SVGAGI. The chain's CDR3 is CASSYSSTGPAEAFF. CDR3 DNA: TGTGCCAGCAGTTACTCTTCGACAGGGCCGGCCGAAGCTTTCTTT.

This rearrangement joins TRBV6-5 to TRBJ2-3; TRBD2 matches 12 bases. J lost 6 bases, V lost 0 bases, and 10 bases had no gene match. The length of the CDR3 is 18 residues. Germline V gene lookup returns CDR1 MNHEY and CDR2 SVGAGI. DNA of the CDR3: TGTGCCAGCAGTTACTCACCCGCTAGCGGGGGGGCAAAGGATACGCAGTATTTT. It encodes CASSYSPASGGAKDTQYF.

The chain links TRBV25-1 to TRBJ2-1; D is perhaps TRBD1 (5 bases). The CDR3 runs 14 residues. From germline, CDR1 is MGHDK and CDR2 SYGVNS. V was clipped by 5 bases and J by 3 bases, with 11 bases between them. CDR3 coding DNA: TGTGCCAGCAGTACCGACAGAGTCTACAATGAGCAGTTCTTC. It translates to CASSTDRVYNEQFF.

CDR3 DNA sequence: TGTGCCAGCAGCCAAAAAGGAAGCGGGGCCTATCGGGCCCTCCACTTT. The encoded protein is CASSQKGSGAYRALHF. J is TRBJ1-6 and V is TRBV3-1, with TRBD1 as a possible D gene (5 bases). The CDR3 runs to 16 residues. The V end lost 2 bases, the J end lost 14 bases, and 22 bases lay between the germline ends. The V gene's germline CDR1 is LGHDT and CDR2 YNNKEL (reference sequence).

A note on this clonotype: At one boundary the junction diverges from the germline segment, which might be a read error. The chain has TRBV12-3 or TRBV12-4 and TRBJ2-3; 14 nucleotides match TRBD2. The CDR3 contains 16 residues. The CDR3 sequence is CACSPLGTSGRDTQYF. The CDR3 DNA is TGTGCCTGCAGTCCACTCGGGACTAGCGGGAGAGATACGCAGTATTTT.

This clonotype was counted between two and nine times. The chain carries TRBV3-1 and TRBJ2-7; possibly TRBD2 for D (6 bases). Trimming left V 1 base short and J 2 bases short, with 12 bases between. The CDR3 is made up of 15 amino acids. CDR1 is LGHDT and CDR2 is YNNKEL in the germline V gene (reference sequence). In DNA form, the CDR3 reads TGTGCCAGCAGCCAAGCACGGACTACCACCTACGAGCAGTACTTC. It yields the protein CASSQARTTTYEQYF.

The rearrangement uses TRBV14 and TRBJ2-7; D may be TRBD2 (6 bases). The germline V gene encodes CDR1 SGHDN and CDR2 FVKESK. Deletions cut 5 bases from V and 6 bases from J, with 17 bases between. This CDR3 is built from 14 residues. DNA of the CDR3: TGTGCCAGCAGCACCCCTAGCGACGGCCCCGAGCAGTACTTC. As protein: CASSTPSDGPEQYF.

This clonotype has only a few counts. The V and J genes are TRBV20-1 and TRBJ2-3; the D gene is possibly TRBD2 (5 bases). CDR1 is DFQATT, CDR2 SNEGSKA, per germline (reference sequence). The CDR3 consists of 14 residues. The V end was cut by 0 bases, the J end by 5 bases, with 12 bases between. This chain's CDR3 is CSARDDGKLDTQYF. In nucleotides, the CDR3 is TGCAGTGCTAGAGATGACGGGAAATTAGATACGCAGTATTTT.

The rearrangement uses TRBV20-1 and TRBJ2-1; 12 positions agree with TRBD2. This CDR3 is 14 amino acids long. V dropped 5 bases and J dropped 9; count of bases not matched to a gene: 8. The V gene's germline CDR1 is DFQATT and CDR2 SNEGSKA (reference sequence). This CDR3 reads CSAVLAGGPGEQFF. As DNA, the CDR3 is TGCAGTGCTGTACTAGCGGGAGGTCCGGGTGAGCAGTTCTTC.

V and J are TRBV18 and TRBJ1-2; 9 bases line up with TRBD1. The germline CDR1 and CDR2 sequences are KGHSH and LQKENI. This CDR3 region has 15 residues. Trimming cost V 3 bases and J 3 bases; bases outside gene matches: 5. As DNA, the CDR3 is TGTGCCAGCTCACCTTGGACAGGGGACGACTATGGCTACACCTTC. It yields the protein CASSPWTGDDYGYTF.

This chain links TRBV29-1 with TRBJ1-1; tentatively, D is TRBD1 (5 bases). Trimming pared 6 bases from V and 8 bases from J, leaving 16 bases between. Germline CDR1 reads SQVTM; CDR2 reads ANQGSEA. The CDR3 length is 12 residues. This chain's CDR3 is CSVDGQGQEAFF. The DNA of the CDR3 is TGCAGCGTGGACGGGCAGGGCCAAGAAGCTTTCTTT.

The chain joins TRBV5-6 to TRBJ2-7; the D gene is possibly TRBD2 (6 bases). The end of the DNA is better explained by TRBJ2-5, so the J call may be wrong. Germline CDR1 reads SGHDT; CDR2 reads YYEEEE. The CDR3 is made up of 15 amino acids. CDR3 nucleotides: TGTGCCAGCAGCCGCGGGACGGGGAATGAAGAGACCCAGTACTTC. It codes for CASSRGTGNEETQYF.

The chain uses TRBV20-1 and TRBJ2-4; possibly TRBD1 for D (6 bases). The J call is doubtful: the DNA matches TRBJ2-7 better. Germline CDR1 DFQATT, CDR2 SNEGSKA (reference sequence). The CDR3 consists of 13 residues. CDR3 DNA sequence: TGCAGTGCTAGAGGGGACATCGACTACGAGCAGTACTTC. Protein: CSARGDIDYEQYF.

The V and J genes are TRBV20-1 and TRBJ1-4; D gene ambiguous. The germline V and J ends were trimmed by 6 bases and 7 bases, with 6 bases remaining between them. There are 10 residues in the CDR3. CDR1 DFQATT and CDR2 SNEGSKA come from the germline V gene (reference sequence). CDR3 in DNA: TGCAGTGCGGGTGGTGAAAAACTGTTTTTT. Residues: CSAGGEKLFF.

This clonotype appeared a few times. The rearrangement links TRBV2 to TRBJ2-7; 15 nucleotides line up with TRBD2. This CDR3 has 14 amino acids. The V segment lost 6 bases and the J segment 7 bases; nucleotides outside the gene matches: 4. CDR1 is SNHLY, CDR2 FYNNEI, per germline. CDR3 coding DNA: TGTGCCAGCAGCGGACTAGCGGGAGGGGCAGAGCAGTACTTC. Translation gives CASSGLAGGAEQYF.

The rearrangement joins TRBV3-1 to TRBJ2-1, with D perhaps matching TRBD2 (6 bases). This CDR3 is built from 14 residues. Germline CDR1 and CDR2: LGHDT and YNNKEL (reference sequence). The ends were cut back, 1 base at V and 5 bases at J, with 9 bases in the middle. The CDR3 protein is CASSQAGENNEQFF. Here the CDR3 DNA reads TGTGCCAGCAGCCAAGCGGGGGAGAACAATGAGCAGTTCTTC.

This clonotype appeared once. For the CDR3, the DNA is TGTGCCAGCAGCTCCTCGAGGACGGCGAACACTGAAGCTTTCTTT. It codes for CASSSSRTANTEAFF. The V and J genes are TRBV5-6 and TRBJ1-1; no firm D call. The CDR3 spans 15 residues. With 3 bases removed from V and 1 base from J, the gap between germline ends came to 13 bases. Germline values: CDR1 SGHDT, CDR2 YYEEEE. The complete variable domain, with remaining parts taken from reference TRBV5-6 and TRBJ1-1, reads DAGVTQSPTHLIKTRGQQVTLRCSPKSGHDTVSWYQQALGQGPQFIFQYYEEEERQRGNFPDRFSGHQFPNYSSELNVNALLLGDSALYLCASSSSRTANTEAFFGQGTRLTVV.

This clonotype was detected only a few times. The J gene is TRBJ2-3, the V gene TRBV12-3 or TRBV12-4; D may correspond to TRBD1 or TRBD2 (5 bases each). The CDR3 has 12 amino acids. V was shortened by 5 bases and J by 8 bases, with 11 bases between the two germline ends. The CDR3, as DNA: TGTGCCAGCAGTCCAGGGACCATTACGCAGTATTTT. This codes for CASSPGTITQYF.

The sample holds one count of this clonotype. The junction shows a germline mismatch at one end, possibly a read error. This rearrangement joins TRBV25-1 to TRBJ2-5; 13 bases are shared with TRBD2. Germline loops: CDR1 MGHDK, CDR2 SYGVNS. This CDR3 region has 16 residues. The CDR3 bases are TGTACCAGCAGTGAAGGACTAGCGGGAGTTAAAGAGACCCAGTACTTC. Translating gives CTSSEGLAGVKETQYF.